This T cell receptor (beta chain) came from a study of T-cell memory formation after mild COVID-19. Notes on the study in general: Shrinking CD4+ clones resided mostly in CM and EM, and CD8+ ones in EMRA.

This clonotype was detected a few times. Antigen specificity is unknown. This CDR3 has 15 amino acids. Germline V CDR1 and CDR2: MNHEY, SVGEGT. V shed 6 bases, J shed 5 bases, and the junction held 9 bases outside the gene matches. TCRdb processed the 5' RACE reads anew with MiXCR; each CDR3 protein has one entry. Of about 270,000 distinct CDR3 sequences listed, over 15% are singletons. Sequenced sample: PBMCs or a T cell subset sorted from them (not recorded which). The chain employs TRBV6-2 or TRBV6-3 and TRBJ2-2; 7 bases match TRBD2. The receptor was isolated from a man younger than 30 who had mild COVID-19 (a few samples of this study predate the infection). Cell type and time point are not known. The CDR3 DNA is TGTGCCAGCAGCCCGACTAGCCTAGCGACCGGGGAGCTGTTTTTT. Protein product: CASSPTSLATGELFF.